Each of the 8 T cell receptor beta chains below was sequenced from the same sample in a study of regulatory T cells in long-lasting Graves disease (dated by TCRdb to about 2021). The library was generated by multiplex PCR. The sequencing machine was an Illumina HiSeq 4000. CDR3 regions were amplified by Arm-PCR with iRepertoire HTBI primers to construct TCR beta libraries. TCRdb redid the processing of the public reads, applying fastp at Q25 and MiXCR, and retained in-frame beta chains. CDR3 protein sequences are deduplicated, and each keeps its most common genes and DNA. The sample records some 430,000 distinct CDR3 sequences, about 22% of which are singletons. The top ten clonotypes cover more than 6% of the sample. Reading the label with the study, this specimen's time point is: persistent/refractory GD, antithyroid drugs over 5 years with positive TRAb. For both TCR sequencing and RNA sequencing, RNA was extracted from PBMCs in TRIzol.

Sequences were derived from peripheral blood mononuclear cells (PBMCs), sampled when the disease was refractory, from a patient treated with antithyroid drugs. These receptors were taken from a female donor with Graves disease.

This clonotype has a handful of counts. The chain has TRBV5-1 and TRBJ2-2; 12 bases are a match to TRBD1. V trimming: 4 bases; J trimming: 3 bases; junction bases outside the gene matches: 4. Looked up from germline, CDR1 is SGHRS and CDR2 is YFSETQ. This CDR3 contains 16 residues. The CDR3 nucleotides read TGCGCCAGCAGCGGGGACAGGGGGCAGGACACCGGGGAGCTGTTTTTT. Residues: CASSGDRGQDTGELFF.

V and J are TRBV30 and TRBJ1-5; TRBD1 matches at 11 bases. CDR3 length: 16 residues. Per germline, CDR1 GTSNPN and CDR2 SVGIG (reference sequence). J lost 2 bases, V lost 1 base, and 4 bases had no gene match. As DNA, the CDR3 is TGTGCCTGGAGTGACCCGGGACAGGGGGGCAATCAGCCCCAGCATTTT. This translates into CAWSDPGQGGNQPQHF.

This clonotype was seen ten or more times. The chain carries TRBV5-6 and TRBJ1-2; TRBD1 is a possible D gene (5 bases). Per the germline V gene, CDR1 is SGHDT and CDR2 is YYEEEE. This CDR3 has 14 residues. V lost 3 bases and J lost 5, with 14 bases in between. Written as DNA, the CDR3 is TGTGCCAGCAGCTCTCCCCGGGAGGGGTATGGCTACACCTTC. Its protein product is CASSSPREGYGYTF. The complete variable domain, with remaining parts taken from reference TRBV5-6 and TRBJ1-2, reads DAGVTQSPTHLIKTRGQQVTLRCSPKSGHDTVSWYQQALGQGPQFIFQYYEEEERQRGNFPDRFSGHQFPNYSSELNVNALLLGDSALYLCASSSPREGYGYTFGSGTRLTVV.

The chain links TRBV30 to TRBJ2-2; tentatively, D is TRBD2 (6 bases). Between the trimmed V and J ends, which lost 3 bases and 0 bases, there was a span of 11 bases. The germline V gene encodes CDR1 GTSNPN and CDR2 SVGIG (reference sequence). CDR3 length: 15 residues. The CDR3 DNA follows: TGTGCCTGGAGAAGAGGGACTGCGAACACCGGGGAGCTGTTTTTT. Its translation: CAWRRGTANTGELFF. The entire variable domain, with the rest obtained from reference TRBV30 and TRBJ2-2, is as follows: SQTIHQWPATLVQPVGSPLSLECTVEGTSNPNLYWYRQAAGRGLQLLFYSVGIGQISSEVPQNLSASRPQDRQFILSSKKLLLSDSGFYLCAWRRGTANTGELFFGEGSRLTVL.

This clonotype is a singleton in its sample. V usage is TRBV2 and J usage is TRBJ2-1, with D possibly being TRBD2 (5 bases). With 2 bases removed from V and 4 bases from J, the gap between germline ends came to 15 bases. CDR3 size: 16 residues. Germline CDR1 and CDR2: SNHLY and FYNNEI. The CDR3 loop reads CASSELSSPPYNEQFF. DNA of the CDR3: TGTGCCAGCAGTGAACTATCTAGCCCGCCATACAATGAGCAGTTCTTC.

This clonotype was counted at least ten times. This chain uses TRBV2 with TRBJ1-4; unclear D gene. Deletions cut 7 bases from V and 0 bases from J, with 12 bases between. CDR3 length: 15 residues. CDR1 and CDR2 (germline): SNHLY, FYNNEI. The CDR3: CASNGETATNEKLFF. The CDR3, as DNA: TGTGCCAGCAATGGGGAGACCGCAACTAATGAAAAACTGTTTTTT.

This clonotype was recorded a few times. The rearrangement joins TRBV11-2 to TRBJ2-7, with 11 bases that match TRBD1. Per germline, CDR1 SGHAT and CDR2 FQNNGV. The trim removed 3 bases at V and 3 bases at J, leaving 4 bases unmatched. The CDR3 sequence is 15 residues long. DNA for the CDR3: TGTGCCAGCAGCTTCGTGGGACAGGGGGTCTACGAGCAGTACTTC. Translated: CASSFVGQGVYEQYF.

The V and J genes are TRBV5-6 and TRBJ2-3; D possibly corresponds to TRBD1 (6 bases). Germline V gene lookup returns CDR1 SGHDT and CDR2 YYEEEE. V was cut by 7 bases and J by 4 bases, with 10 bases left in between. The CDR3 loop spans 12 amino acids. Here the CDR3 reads CASWGLADTQYF. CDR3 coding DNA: TGTGCCAGCTGGGGGCTCGCAGATACGCAGTATTTT. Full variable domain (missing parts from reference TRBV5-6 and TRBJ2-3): DAGVTQSPTHLIKTRGQQVTLRCSPKSGHDTVSWYQQALGQGPQFIFQYYEEEERQRGNFPDRFSGHQFPNYSSELNVNALLLGDSALYLCASWGLADTQYFGPGTRLTVL.